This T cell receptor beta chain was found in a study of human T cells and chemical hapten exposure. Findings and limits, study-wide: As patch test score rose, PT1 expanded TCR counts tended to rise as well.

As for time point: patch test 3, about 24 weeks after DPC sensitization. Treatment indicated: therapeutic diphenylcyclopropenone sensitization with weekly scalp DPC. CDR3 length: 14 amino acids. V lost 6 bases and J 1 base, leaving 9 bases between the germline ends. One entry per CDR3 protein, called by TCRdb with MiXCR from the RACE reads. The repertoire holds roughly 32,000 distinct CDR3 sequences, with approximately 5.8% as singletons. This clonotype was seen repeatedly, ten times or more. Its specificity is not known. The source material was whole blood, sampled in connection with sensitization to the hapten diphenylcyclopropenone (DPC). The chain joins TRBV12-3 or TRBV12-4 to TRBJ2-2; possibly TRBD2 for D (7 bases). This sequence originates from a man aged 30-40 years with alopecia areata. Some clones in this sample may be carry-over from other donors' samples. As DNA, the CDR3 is TGTGCCAGCAGAGGGGGGGAGAACACCGGGGAGCTGTTTTTT. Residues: CASRGGENTGELFF.